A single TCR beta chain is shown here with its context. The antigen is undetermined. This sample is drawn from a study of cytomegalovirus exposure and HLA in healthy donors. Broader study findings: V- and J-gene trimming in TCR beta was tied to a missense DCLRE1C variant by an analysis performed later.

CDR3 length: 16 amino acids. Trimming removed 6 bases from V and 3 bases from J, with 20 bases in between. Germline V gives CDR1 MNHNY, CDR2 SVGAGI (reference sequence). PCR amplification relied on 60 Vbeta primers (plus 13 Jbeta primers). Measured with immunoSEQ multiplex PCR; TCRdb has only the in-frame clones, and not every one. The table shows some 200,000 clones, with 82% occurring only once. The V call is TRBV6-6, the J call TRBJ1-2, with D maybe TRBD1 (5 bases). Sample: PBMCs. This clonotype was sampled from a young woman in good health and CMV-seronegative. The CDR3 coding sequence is TGTGCCAGCAGCCCCAGCAGGGCAGGTGACCACTATGGCTACACCTTC. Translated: CASSPSRAGDHYGYTF.